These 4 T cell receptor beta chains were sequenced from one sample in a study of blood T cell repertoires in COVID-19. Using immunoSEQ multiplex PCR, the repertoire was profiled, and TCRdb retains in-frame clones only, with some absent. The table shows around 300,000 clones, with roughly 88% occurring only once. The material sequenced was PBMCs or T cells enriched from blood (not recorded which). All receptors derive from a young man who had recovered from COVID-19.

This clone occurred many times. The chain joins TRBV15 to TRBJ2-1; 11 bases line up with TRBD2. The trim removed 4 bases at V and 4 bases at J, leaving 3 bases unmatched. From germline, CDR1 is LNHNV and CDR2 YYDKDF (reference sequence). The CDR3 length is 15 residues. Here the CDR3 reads CATSTLAGGYNEQFF. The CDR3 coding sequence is TGTGCCACCAGCACCCTAGCGGGGGGATACAATGAGCAGTTCTTC. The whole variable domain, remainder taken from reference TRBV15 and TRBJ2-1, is DAMVIQNPRYQVTQFGKPVTLSCSQTLNHNVMYWYQQKSSQAPKLLFHYYDKDFNNEADTPDNFQSRRPNTSFCFLDIRSPGLGDTAMYLCATSTLAGGYNEQFFGPGTRLTVL.

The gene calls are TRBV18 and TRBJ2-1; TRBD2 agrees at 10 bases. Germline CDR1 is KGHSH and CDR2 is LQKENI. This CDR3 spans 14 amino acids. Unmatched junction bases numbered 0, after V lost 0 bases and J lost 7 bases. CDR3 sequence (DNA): TGTGCCAGCTCACCACCTAGCGGGGGGAATGAGCAGTTCTTC. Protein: CASSPPSGGNEQFF. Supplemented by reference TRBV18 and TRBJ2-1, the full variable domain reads NAGVMQNPRHLVRRRGQEARLRCSPMKGHSHVYWYRQLPEEGLKFMVYLQKENIIDESGMPKERFSAEFPKEGPSILRIQQVVRGDSAAYFCASSPPSGGNEQFFGPGTRLTVL.

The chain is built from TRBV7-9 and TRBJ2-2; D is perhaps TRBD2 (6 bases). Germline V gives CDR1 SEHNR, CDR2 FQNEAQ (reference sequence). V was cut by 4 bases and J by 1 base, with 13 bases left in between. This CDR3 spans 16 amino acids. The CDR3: CASSWGGTKNTGELFF. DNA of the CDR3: TGTGCCAGCAGCTGGGGAGGCACCAAGAACACCGGGGAGCTGTTTTTT.

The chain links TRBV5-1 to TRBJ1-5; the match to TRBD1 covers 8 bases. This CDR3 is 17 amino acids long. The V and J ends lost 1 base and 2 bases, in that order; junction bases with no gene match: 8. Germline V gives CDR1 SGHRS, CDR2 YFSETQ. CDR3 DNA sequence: TGCGCCAGCAGCTTGAGGGACAGGCGATGGGGCAATCAGCCCCAGCATTTT. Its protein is CASSLRDRRWGNQPQHF.